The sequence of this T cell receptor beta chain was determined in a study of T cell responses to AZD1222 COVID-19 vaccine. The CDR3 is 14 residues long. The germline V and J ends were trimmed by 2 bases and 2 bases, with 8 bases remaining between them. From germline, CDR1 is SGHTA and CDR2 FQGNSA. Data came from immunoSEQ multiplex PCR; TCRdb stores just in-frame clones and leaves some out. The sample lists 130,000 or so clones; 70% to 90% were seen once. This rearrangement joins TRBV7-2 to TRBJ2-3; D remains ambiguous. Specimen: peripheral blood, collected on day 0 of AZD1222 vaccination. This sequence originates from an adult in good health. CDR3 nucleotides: TGTGCCAGCAGCTTAAGGGCCTCCACAGATACGCAGTATTTT. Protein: CASSLRASTDTQYF.